This T cell receptor (beta chain) was observed in a study of T-cell memory formation after mild COVID-19. Study at large: Largely, the TCR clusters proved donor specific.

V lost 5 bases to trimming and J lost 5 bases, with 7 bases between them. This CDR3 has 12 amino acids. This clonotype was found a few times. TCRdb re-analysed the 5' RACE reads in MiXCR, keeping a single row per CDR3 protein. The top ten hold under 25% of the sample, which has about 310,000 distinct CDR3 sequences, roughly a fifth seen once. This sequence originates from a man younger than 35 who had mild COVID-19 (a few samples of this study predate the infection). Cell type and time point are not known. The gene calls are TRBV12-3 or TRBV12-4 and TRBJ2-1; D uncertain. Sequences were obtained from PBMCs or a T cell subset sorted from them (not recorded which). Here the CDR3 reads CASSPANNEQFF. Written as DNA, the CDR3 is TGTGCCAGCAGTCCGGCTAACAATGAGCAGTTCTTC.